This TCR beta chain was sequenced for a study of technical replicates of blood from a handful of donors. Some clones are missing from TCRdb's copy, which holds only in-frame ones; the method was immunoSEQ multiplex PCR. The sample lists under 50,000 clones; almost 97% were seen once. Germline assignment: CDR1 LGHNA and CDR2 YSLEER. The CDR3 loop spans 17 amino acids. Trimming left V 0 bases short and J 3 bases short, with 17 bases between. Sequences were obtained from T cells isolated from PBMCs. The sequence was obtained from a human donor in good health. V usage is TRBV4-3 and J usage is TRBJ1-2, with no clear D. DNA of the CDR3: TGCGCCAGCAGCCAAGAACCTCACCGGGGAAATGACTATGGCTACACCTTC. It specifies CASSQEPHRGNDYGYTF.